This T cell receptor (beta chain) is drawn from a study of blood T cell repertoires in COVID-19. Overall study: The United States, Italy and Spain supplied acute and convalescent COVID-19 samples.

Original methodology: Amplified reference gene primers provided the basis for estimating nucleated cell counts. Generated by immunoSEQ multiplex PCR, the TCRdb table keeps only in-frame clones and is missing some. V and J calls and clone size follow that table, whereas D and trimming were derived from the DNA. Of approximately 140,000 clones listed, around nine tenths are singletons. Enrollees, about 18 to 100 years old, lived in approximately 25 US areas. Which cohort a participant joined came from the clinical history participants gave. V gave up 2 bases and J gave up 3 bases; unmatched junction bases: 0. From germline, CDR1 is MGHDK and CDR2 SYGVNS. CDR3 length: 14 amino acids.

The TCR was taken from a woman in her forties or fifties who had recovered from COVID-19. The material sequenced was PBMCs or T cells enriched from blood (not recorded which). The chain uses TRBV25-1 and TRBJ2-2; the match to TRBD1 covers 7 bases. CDR3 sequence: CASSEDRDTGELFF. In nucleotides, the CDR3 is TGTGCCAGCAGTGAAGACAGGGACACCGGGGAGCTGTTTTTT.